This entry describes one T cell receptor beta chain. This specimen belongs to a study of blood T cell repertoires in COVID-19. The V gene's germline CDR1 is LGHDT and CDR2 YNNKEL (reference sequence). V lost 0 bases to trimming and J lost 0 bases, with 12 bases between them. The CDR3 contains 17 residues. The method was immunoSEQ multiplex PCR; TCRdb's version includes in-frame clones alone and lacks a portion of them. In the table there are about 100,000 clones, around 89% of which are singletons. The gene calls are TRBV3-1 (or the pseudogene TRBV3-2) and TRBJ1-3, with no clear D. Sequencing was done on a sample of peripheral blood. The sequence derives from an elderly woman with acute or convalescent COVID-19. The CDR3 coding sequence is TGTGCCAGCAGCCAAGACTTACGCAGATACTCTGGAAACACCATATATTTT. Its translation is CASSQDLRRYSGNTIYF.